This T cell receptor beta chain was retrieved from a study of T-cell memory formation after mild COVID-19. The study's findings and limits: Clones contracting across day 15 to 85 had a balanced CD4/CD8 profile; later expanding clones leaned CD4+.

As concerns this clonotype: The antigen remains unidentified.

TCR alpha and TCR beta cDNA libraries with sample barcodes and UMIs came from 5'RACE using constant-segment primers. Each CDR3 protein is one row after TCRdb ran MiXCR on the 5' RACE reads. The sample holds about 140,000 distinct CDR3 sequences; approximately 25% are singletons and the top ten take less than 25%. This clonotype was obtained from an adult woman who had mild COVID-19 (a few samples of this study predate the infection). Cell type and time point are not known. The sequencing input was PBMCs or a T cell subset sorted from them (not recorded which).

The CDR3 sequence: CASSGWDSYNEQFF. The CDR3 DNA follows: TGTGCCAGCAGCGGATGGGACTCCTACAATGAGCAGTTCTTC. The V and J genes are TRBV7-9 and TRBJ2-1; D call uncertain. The CDR3 has 14 amino acids. Per the germline V gene, CDR1 is SEHNR and CDR2 is FQNEAQ (reference sequence). V was shortened by 5 bases and J by 0 bases, with 8 bases between the two germline ends.